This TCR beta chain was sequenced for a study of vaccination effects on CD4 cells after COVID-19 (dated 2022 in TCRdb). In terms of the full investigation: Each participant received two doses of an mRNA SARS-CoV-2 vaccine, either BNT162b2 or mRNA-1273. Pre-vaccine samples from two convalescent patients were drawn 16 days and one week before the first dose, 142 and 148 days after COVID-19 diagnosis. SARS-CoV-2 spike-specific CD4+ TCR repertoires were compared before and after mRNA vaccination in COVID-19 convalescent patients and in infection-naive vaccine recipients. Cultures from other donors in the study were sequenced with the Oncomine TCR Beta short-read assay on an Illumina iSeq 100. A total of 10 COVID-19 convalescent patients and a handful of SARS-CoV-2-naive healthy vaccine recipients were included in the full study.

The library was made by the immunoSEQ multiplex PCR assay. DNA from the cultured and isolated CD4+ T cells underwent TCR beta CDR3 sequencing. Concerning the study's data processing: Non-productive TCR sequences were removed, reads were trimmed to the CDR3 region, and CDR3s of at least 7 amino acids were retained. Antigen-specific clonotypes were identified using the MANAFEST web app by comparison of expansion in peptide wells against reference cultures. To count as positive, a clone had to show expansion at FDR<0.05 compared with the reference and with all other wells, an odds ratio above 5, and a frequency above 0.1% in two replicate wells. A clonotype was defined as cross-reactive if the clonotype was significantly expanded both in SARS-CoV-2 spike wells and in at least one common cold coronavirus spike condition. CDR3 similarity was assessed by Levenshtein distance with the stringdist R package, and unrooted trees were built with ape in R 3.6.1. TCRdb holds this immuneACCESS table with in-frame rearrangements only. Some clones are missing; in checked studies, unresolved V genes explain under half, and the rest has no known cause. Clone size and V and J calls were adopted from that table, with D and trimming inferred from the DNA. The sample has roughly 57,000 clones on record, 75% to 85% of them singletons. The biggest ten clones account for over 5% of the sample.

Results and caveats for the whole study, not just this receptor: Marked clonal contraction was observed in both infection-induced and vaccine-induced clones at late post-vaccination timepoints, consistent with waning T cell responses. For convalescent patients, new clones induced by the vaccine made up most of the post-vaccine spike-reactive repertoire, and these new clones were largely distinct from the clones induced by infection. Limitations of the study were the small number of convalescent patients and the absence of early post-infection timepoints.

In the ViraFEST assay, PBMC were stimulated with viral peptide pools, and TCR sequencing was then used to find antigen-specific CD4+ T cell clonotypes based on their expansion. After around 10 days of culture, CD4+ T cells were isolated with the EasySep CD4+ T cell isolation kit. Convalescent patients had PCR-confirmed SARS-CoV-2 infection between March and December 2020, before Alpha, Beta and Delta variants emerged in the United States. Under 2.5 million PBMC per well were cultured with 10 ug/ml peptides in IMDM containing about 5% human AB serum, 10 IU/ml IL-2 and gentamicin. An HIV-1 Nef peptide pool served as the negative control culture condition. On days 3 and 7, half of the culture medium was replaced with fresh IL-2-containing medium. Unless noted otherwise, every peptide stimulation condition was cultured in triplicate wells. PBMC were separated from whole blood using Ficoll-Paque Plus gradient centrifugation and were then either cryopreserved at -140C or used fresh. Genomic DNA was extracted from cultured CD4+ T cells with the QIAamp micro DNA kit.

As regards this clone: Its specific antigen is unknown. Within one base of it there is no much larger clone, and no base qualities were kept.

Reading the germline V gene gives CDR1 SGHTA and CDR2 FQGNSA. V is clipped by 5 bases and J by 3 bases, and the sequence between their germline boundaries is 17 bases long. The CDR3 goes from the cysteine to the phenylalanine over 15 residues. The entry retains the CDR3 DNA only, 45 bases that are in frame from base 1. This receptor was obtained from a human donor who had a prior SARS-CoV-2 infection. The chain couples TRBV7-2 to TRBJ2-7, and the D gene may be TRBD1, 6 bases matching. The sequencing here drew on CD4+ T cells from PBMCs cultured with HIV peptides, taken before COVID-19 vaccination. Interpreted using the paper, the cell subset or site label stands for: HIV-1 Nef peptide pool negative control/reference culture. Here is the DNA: TGTGCCAGCAGCAGGGGACAACCGAACCTCTACGAGCAGTACTTC. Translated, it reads CASSRGQPNLYEQYF.